This passage covers 29 T cell receptor beta chains from one sample sequenced in a study of CD8+CD57+ T cells in acquired aplastic anemia. Template material for TCR beta VDJ and CDR3 profiling consisted of genomic DNA. From the reads, TCRdb called clonotypes with MiXCR, one entry per CDR3 protein. The sample yields approximately 190,000 distinct CDR3 sequences, 55% to 70% seen once. The sample consisted of sorted CD4+, CD8+, or CD8+CD57+ T cells (not recorded which) from PBMCs. The receptor source for this set is a human donor with severe aplastic anemia or a healthy control (not recorded which).

V is TRBV9 and J is TRBJ1-4, with D unclear. CDR3 length equals 11 residues. CDR1 and CDR2 (germline): SGDLS, YYNGEE. V gave up 7 bases and J gave up 5 bases, with 6 bases separating them. CDR3: CASGENEKLFF. CDR3 nucleotide sequence: TGTGCCAGCGGCGAGAATGAAAAACTGTTTTTT.

V usage is TRBV5-6 and J usage is TRBJ2-2, with D possibly being TRBD1 (5 bases). V lost 8 bases and J lost 1, with 12 bases in between. The length of the CDR3 is 14 residues. Per germline, CDR1 SGHDT and CDR2 YYEEEE. CDR3: CASTMTENTGELFF. CDR3 DNA: TGTGCCAGTACAATGACAGAGAACACCGGGGAGCTGTTTTTT.

The chain couples TRBV24-1 to TRBJ1-5; 10 bases agree with TRBD1. CDR3 size: 15 residues. Losses at the gene ends were 7 bases for V and 6 bases for J; bases not matched to a gene: 8. Germline-derived CDR1 and CDR2 are KGHDR and SFDVKD. CDR3 protein: CATSGGTGDGQPQHF. DNA of the CDR3: TGTGCCACCAGCGGAGGGACAGGGGACGGTCAGCCCCAGCATTTT.

The V call is TRBV20-1, the J call TRBJ2-7; 12 nucleotides align to TRBD2. In germline, CDR1 is DFQATT, CDR2 SNEGSKA (reference sequence). V gave up 0 bases and J gave up 7 bases; unmatched junction bases: 4. There are 14 residues in the CDR3. CDR3 amino acids: CSARETSGGREQYF. Here the CDR3 DNA reads TGCAGTGCTAGAGAAACTAGCGGGGGGCGGGAGCAGTACTTC.

This clonotype was observed many times. This rearrangement joins TRBV24-1 to TRBJ1-2, with 7 bases lining up with TRBD1. The ends lost 4 bases at V and 5 bases at J; junction bases unmatched: 6. The CDR3 consists of 14 residues. Germline CDR1 and CDR2: KGHDR and SFDVKD. CDR3 coding DNA: TGTGCCACCAGTGACCCCGGGACAGCTTATGGCTACACCTTC. The encoded protein is CATSDPGTAYGYTF.

Ten or more counts support this clonotype. V gene TRBV20-1 combines with J gene TRBJ2-7, with TRBD1 identical over 7 bases. Germline CDR1 reads DFQATT; CDR2 reads SNEGSKA (reference sequence). V was pared by 3 bases and J by 5 bases, with 10 bases of the junction left unmatched. The CDR3 runs to 14 residues. The CDR3 is CSARWEQGPHEQYF. The CDR3 DNA is TGCAGTGCTAGGTGGGAACAGGGGCCCCACGAGCAGTACTTC.

Turning to this clonotype: The junction and the germline gene differ at one end; a read error may be behind it. The rearrangement joins TRBV7-6 to TRBJ2-5, with D possibly being TRBD1 or TRBD2 (5 bases each). The CDR3 has 13 residues. Germline V gives CDR1 SGHVS, CDR2 FNYEAQ. The CDR3 bases are TGTGCCGGCAGCTTGTTGGGGGATGAGACCCAGTACTTC. This gives the protein CAGSLLGDETQYF.

The chain recombines TRBV29-1 with TRBJ2-3; 12 bases map to TRBD2. V lost 5 bases to trimming and J lost 3 bases; unmatched junction nucleotides: 9. The CDR3 runs 16 residues. CDR1 is SQVTM and CDR2 is ANQGSEA in the germline V gene. CDR3 in amino acids: CSVSPGLAGLTDTQYF. DNA for the CDR3: TGCAGCGTTTCCCCCGGACTAGCGGGGCTTACAGATACGCAGTATTTT.

The rearrangement links TRBV25-1 to TRBJ2-7; D may be TRBD1 or TRBD2 (5 bases each). The ends were cut back, 4 bases at V and 0 bases at J, with 16 bases in the middle. The CDR3 length is 16 residues. CDR1 is MGHDK and CDR2 is SYGVNS in the germline V gene. The CDR3 spells CASSARGEGSSYEQYF. DNA of the CDR3: TGTGCCAGCAGTGCTAGAGGGGAAGGAAGCTCCTACGAGCAGTACTTC.

This clonotype showed up just once. J is TRBJ1-1 and V is TRBV6-5; D remains ambiguous. In germline, CDR1 is MNHEY, CDR2 SVGAGI. This CDR3 contains 12 residues. The germline V and J ends were trimmed by 10 bases and 8 bases, with 17 bases remaining between them. The DNA for the CDR3 is TGTGCCACCCTCCCACACCCGGTAGAAGCTTTCTTT. Translated: CATLPHPVEAFF.

J is TRBJ1-1 and V is TRBV7-6; a possible D gene is TRBD1 (6 bases). From germline, CDR1 is SGHVS and CDR2 FNYEAQ. The CDR3 spans 14 residues. Between the trimmed V and J ends, which lost 4 bases and 4 bases, there was a span of 13 bases. The CDR3 is CASSWGQSGTEAFF. The CDR3 region has the DNA TGTGCCAGCAGCTGGGGACAATCGGGCACTGAAGCTTTCTTT.

This clonotype was seen at least ten times. This rearrangement joins TRBV7-8 to TRBJ2-3, with D possibly being TRBD2 (7 bases). Germline V lookup: CDR1 SGHVS, CDR2 FQNEAQ. V lost 6 bases and J lost 4, with 20 bases in between. The length of the CDR3 is 16 residues. In DNA form, the CDR3 reads TGTGCCAGCAGGTTGAGGTTGTCGGGGGGCCCAGATACGCAGTATTTT. Protein product: CASRLRLSGGPDTQYF.

In its sample, this clonotype was seen many times. This sequence joins TRBV7-9 and TRBJ2-1; TRBD1 aligns across 9 bases. Looked up from germline, CDR1 is SEHNR and CDR2 is FQNEAQ (reference sequence). CDR3 length equals 15 residues. The J segment lost 3 bases and the V segment lost 5 bases, leaving 5 bases of the junction unmatched. CDR3 bases: TGTGCCAGCAGCCAGGGACAGGGTTTCTACAATGAGCAGTTCTTC. Translated, it gives CASSQGQGFYNEQFF.

In its sample, this clonotype was seen a few times. The V gene is TRBV6-5, the J gene TRBJ1-1; D uncertain. Trimming cost V 0 bases and J 4 bases, with 12 bases left between them. Looked up from germline, CDR1 is MNHEY and CDR2 is SVGAGI. This CDR3 region has 15 residues. The CDR3 is CASSYSGEVGTEAFF. The DNA of the CDR3 is TGTGCCAGCAGTTACTCTGGAGAAGTCGGCACTGAAGCTTTCTTT.

This rearrangement joins TRBV7-6 to TRBJ2-7; tentatively, D is TRBD1 (6 bases). The CDR3 is made up of 12 amino acids. Germline V lookup: CDR1 SGHVS, CDR2 FNYEAQ. The V end was cut by 5 bases, the J end by 5 bases, with 10 bases between. The CDR3 reads CASSPGQNEQYF. CDR3 nucleotide sequence: TGTGCCAGCAGCCCTGGACAGAACGAGCAGTACTTC.

This rearrangement joins TRBV5-1 to TRBJ1-5, with D perhaps TRBD1 (5 bases). Trimming stripped 5 bases from V and 11 bases from J, with 17 bases between. This CDR3 contains 13 residues. The V gene's germline CDR1 is SGHRS and CDR2 YFSETQ. The CDR3, as DNA: TGCGCCAGCAGACCGGGACCTCAAGAGACCCAGCATTTT. As protein: CASRPGPQETQHF.

The sample holds many counts of this clonotype. The rearrangement links TRBV6-6 to TRBJ1-2, with unresolved D. Trimming pared 2 bases from V and 7 bases from J, leaving 11 bases between. This CDR3 spans 13 amino acids. In germline, CDR1 is MNHNY, CDR2 SVGAGI (reference sequence). CDR3 nucleotides: TGTGCCAGCAGTTACGAGGAGGCTACTGGCTACACCTTC. It translates to CASSYEEATGYTF.

The rearrangement joins TRBV20-1 to TRBJ1-6; 10 nucleotides match TRBD1. The germline V gene has CDR1 DFQATT and CDR2 SNEGSKA (reference sequence). This CDR3 region has 15 residues. V lost 6 bases and J lost 10; bases outside the gene matches: 12. The CDR3 DNA is TGCAGTGCCCCCGACCGGGACAGGGGAGGGTCACCCCTCCACTTT. Translating it yields CSAPDRDRGGSPLHF.

This clonotype was seen a few times. The chain is built from TRBV6-5 and TRBJ2-5; the match to TRBD2 covers 9 bases. The J segment lost 4 bases and the V segment lost 2 bases, leaving 8 bases of the junction unmatched. Germline V gene lookup returns CDR1 MNHEY and CDR2 SVGAGI. The CDR3 spans 16 residues. The CDR3 here is CASSYVAGGPGETQYF. CDR3 nucleotides: TGTGCCAGCAGTTACGTGGCGGGGGGGCCGGGAGAGACCCAGTACTTC.

As to this clonotype: A read error may explain this, as a much larger clone is one base away. The chain recombines TRBV7-8 with TRBJ1-5; the match to TRBD1 covers 9 bases. Per the germline V gene, CDR1 is SGHVS and CDR2 is FQNEAQ. The J segment lost 5 bases and the V segment lost 11 bases, leaving 10 bases of the junction unmatched. The CDR3 totals 14 residues. The CDR3 spells CAWSSGQGDQPQHF. The CDR3 nucleotides read TGTGCCTGGAGCTCGGGACAGGGTGATCAGCCCCAGCATTTT.

This clonotype showed up just a few times. The V gene is TRBV5-1, the J gene TRBJ1-2, with 9 bases aligning to TRBD1. CDR1 and CDR2 (germline): SGHRS, YFSETQ. The CDR3 covers 13 residues. After removal of 6 bases from V and 11 bases from J, the junction contained 11 bases not matched to a gene. The CDR3 coding sequence is TGCGCCAGCAACCAGGGGACAGGGAGGGGGTACACCTTC. Protein product: CASNQGTGRGYTF.

The genes are TRBV12-5 and TRBJ2-7, with 9 nucleotides matching TRBD1. This CDR3 comprises 15 residues. The germline V gene has CDR1 LGHNT and CDR2 FRNRAP. The CDR3: CASTPTGTGSSEQYF. CDR3 sequence (DNA): TGTGCCAGCACTCCCACTGGGACAGGGTCAAGCGAGCAGTACTTC.

Notes on this clonotype: An end of the junction differs from the germline gene, which may be a read error. The chain has TRBV13 and TRBJ2-7, with a weak D call TRBD2 (5 bases). This CDR3 region has 12 residues. Germline lookup yields CDR1 PRHDT and CDR2 FYEKMQ (reference sequence). This CDR3 reads CASSVTTCEQYF. Here the CDR3 DNA reads TGTGCCAGCAGCGTGACTACATGCGAGCAATACTTC.

V gene TRBV7-6 combines with J gene TRBJ2-3, with TRBD2 matching over 7 bases. Unmatched junction bases numbered 9, after V lost 0 bases and J lost 0 bases. The CDR3 extends over 18 amino acids. CDR1 SGHVS and CDR2 FNYEAQ come from the germline V gene. The DNA for the CDR3 is TGTGCCAGCAGCTTAGCCCACGGGGCTAGCGGTAGCACAGATACGCAGTATTTT. Amino acid sequence: CASSLAHGASGSTDTQYF.

The rearrangement links TRBV20-1 to TRBJ2-1; TRBD2 matches 7 bases. CDR1 and CDR2 (germline): DFQATT, SNEGSKA (reference sequence). The trim removed 3 bases at V and 9 bases at J, leaving 11 bases unmatched. There are 14 residues in the CDR3. In DNA, the CDR3 is TGCAGTGCTAGGTTTCGAGCGGGACGAGTTGAGCAGTTCTTC. Translated: CSARFRAGRVEQFF.

The CDR3 loop is CASGDRGQSYQPQHF. For the CDR3, the DNA is TGTGCCAGTGGGGACAGGGGGCAATCCTATCAGCCCCAGCATTTT. The chain recombines TRBV19 with TRBJ1-5, with 12 bases matching TRBD1. The germline gives CDR1 LNHDA, CDR2 SQIVND (reference sequence). Unmatched junction bases numbered 7, after V lost 8 bases and J lost 5 bases. The CDR3 runs 15 residues.

This chain connects TRBV9 to TRBJ1-1; perhaps TRBD1 as D (6 bases). CDR3 size: 15 residues. CDR1 SGDLS and CDR2 YYNGEE come from the germline V gene. Trimming left V 0 bases short and J 2 bases short, with 11 bases between. The CDR3 loop is CASSVAGGANTEAFF. The CDR3 nucleotides read TGTGCCAGCAGCGTAGCGGGGGGGGCAAACACTGAAGCTTTCTTT.

The chain has TRBV7-9 and TRBJ2-1; TRBD1 is a possible D gene (6 bases). The CDR3 covers 16 residues. Germline CDR1 reads SEHNR; CDR2 reads FQNEAQ (reference sequence). Trimming removed 5 bases at V and 3 bases at J, with 17 bases between. The CDR3 DNA follows: TGTGCCAGCAGCCCTCCCGGGACATTGATCTACAATGAGCAGTTCTTC. It yields the protein CASSPPGTLIYNEQFF.

This clonotype has a count of ten or more. The chain carries TRBV5-1 and TRBJ2-2; no reliable D call. Germline CDR1 SGHRS, CDR2 YFSETQ. The CDR3 is made up of 14 amino acids. Between the trimmed V and J ends, which lost 6 bases and 2 bases, there was a span of 11 bases. The CDR3 region is CASKGSSNTGELFF. For the CDR3, the DNA is TGCGCCAGCAAGGGCAGTTCCAACACCGGGGAGCTGTTTTTT.